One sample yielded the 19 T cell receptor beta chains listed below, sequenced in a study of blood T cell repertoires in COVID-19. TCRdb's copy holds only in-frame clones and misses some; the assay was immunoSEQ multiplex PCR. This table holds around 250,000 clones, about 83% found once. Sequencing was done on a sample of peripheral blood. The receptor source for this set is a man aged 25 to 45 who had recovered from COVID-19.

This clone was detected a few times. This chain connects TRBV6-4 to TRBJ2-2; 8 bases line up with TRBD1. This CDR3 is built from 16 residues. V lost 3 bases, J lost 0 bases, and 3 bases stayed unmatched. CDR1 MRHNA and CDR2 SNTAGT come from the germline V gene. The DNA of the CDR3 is TGTGCCAGCAGTGAGGGGACAGGAGCGAACACCGGGGAGCTGTTTTTT. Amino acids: CASSEGTGANTGELFF.

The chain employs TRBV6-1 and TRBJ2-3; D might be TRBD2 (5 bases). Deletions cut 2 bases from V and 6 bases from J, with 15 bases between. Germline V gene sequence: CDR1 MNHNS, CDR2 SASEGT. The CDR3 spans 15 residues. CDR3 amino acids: CASSETRGRADTQYF. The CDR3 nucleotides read TGTGCCAGCAGTGAAACCCGGGGAAGAGCGGATACGCAGTATTTT.

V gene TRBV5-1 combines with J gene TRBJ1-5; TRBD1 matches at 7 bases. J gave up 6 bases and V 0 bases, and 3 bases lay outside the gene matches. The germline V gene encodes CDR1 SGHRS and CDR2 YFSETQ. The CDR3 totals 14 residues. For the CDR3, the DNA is TGCGCCAGCAGCTTGGAAGGGGGCTCTCAGCCCCAGCATTTT. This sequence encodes CASSLEGGSQPQHF. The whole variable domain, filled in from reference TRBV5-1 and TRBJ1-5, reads KAGVTQTPRYLIKTRGQQVTLSCSPISGHRSVSWYQQTPGQGLQFLFEYFSETQRNKGNFPGRFSGRQFSNSRSEMNVSTLELGDSALYLCASSLEGGSQPQHFGDGTRLSIL.

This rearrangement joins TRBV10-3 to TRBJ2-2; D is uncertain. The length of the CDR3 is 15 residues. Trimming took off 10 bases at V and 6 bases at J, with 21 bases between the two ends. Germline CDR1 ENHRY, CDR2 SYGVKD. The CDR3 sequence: CATLVAPVPPGELFF. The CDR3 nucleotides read TGTGCCACCCTCGTCGCGCCGGTCCCCCCCGGGGAGCTGTTTTTT.

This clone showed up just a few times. The CDR3 coding sequence is TGTGCCAGCAGCTCTAGCGGCAGCCCCAATCAGCCCCAGCATTTT. Translated, it gives CASSSSGSPNQPQHF. The chain carries TRBV7-8 and TRBJ1-5; D uncertain. Germline CDR1 reads SGHVS; CDR2 reads FQNEAQ. The CDR3 has 15 residues. V lost 4 bases and J 3 bases, leaving 13 bases between the germline ends.

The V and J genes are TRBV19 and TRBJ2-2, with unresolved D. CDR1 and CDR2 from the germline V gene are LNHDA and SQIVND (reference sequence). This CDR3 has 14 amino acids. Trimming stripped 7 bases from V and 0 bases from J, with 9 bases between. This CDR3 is CASNRRTNTGELFF. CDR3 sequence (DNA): TGTGCCAGTAATCGGCGGACGAACACCGGGGAGCTGTTTTTT.

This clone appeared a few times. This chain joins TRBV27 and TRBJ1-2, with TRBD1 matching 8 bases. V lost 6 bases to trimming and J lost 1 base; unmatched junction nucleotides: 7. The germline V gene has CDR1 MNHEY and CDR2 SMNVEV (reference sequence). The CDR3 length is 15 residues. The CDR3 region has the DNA TGTGCCAGCAGCCCAGGGACAGGCTTTAACTATGGCTACACCTTC. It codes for CASSPGTGFNYGYTF.

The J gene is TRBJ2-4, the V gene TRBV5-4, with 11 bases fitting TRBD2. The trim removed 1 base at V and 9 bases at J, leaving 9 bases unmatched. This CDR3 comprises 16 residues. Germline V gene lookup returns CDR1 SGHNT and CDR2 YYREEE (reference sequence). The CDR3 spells CASSLNSGGVSGIQYF. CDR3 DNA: TGTGCCAGCAGCTTGAATAGCGGGGGGGTTTCGGGCATTCAGTACTTC.

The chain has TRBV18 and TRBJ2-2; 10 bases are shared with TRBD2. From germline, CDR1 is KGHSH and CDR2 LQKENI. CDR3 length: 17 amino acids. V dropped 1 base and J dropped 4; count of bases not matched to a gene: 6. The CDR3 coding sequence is TGTGCCAGCTCACCACGGTCTAGCGGGGGATCCACCGGGGAGCTGTTTTTT. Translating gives CASSPRSSGGSTGELFF.

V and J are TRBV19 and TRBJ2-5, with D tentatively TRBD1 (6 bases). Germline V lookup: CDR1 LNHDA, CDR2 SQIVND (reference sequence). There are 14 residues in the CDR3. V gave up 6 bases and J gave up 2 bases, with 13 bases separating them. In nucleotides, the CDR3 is TGTGCCAGTAGCAACGGACAGATTCAAGAGACCCAGTACTTC. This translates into CASSNGQIQETQYF.

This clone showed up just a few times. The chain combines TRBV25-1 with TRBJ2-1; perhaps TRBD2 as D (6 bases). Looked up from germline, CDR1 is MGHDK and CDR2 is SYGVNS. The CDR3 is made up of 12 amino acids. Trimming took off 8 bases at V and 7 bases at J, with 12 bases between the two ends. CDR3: CASRRGRNEQFF. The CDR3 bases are TGTGCCAGCCGTCGGGGGAGGAATGAGCAGTTCTTC.

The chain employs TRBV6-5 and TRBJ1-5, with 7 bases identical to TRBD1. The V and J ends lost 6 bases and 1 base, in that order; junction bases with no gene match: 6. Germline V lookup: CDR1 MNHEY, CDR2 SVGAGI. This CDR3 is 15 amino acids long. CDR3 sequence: CASRQGRGSNQPQHF. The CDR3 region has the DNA TGTGCCAGCAGACAGGGGAGAGGGAGCAATCAGCCCCAGCATTTT.

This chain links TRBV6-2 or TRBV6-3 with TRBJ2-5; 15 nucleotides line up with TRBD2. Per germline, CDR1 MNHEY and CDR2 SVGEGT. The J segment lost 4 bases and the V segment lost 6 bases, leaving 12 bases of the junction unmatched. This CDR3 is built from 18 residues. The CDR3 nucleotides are TGTGCCAGCAGCCCGGGGACTAGCGGGGGGCCGAGACGAGAGACCCAGTACTTC. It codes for CASSPGTSGGPRRETQYF.

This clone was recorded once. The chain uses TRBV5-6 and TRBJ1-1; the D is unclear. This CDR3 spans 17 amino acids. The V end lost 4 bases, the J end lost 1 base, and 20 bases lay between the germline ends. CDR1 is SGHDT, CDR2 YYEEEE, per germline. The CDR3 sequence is CASSGLLFERRNTEAFF. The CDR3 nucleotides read TGTGCCAGCAGCGGGCTCCTCTTCGAGAGACGGAACACTGAAGCTTTCTTT.

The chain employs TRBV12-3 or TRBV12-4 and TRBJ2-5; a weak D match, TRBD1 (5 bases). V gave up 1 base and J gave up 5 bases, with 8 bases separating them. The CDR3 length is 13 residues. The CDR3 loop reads CASSLGGFETQYF. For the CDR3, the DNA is TGTGCCAGCAGTTTAGGGGGCTTCGAGACCCAGTACTTC.

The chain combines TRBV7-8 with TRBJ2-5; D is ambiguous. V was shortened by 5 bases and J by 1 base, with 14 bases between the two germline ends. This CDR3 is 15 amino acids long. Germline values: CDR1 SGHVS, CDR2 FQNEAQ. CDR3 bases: TGTGCCAGCAGCCGACGCCGTACAACCCAAGAGACCCAGTACTTC. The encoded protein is CASSRRRTTQETQYF.

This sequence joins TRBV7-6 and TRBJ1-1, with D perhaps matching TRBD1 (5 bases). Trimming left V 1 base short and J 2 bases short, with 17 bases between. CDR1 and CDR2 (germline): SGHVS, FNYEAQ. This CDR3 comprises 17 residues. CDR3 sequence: CASSLVVPGRINTEAFF. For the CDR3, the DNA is TGTGCCAGCAGCTTAGTTGTCCCAGGGAGGATAAACACTGAAGCTTTCTTT.

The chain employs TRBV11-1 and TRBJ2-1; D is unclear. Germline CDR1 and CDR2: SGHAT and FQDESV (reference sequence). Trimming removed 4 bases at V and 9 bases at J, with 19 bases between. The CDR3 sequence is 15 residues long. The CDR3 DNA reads TGTGCCAGCAGCTCCTTAGTGGAGAACAAGATTGAGCAGTTCTTC. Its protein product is CASSSLVENKIEQFF. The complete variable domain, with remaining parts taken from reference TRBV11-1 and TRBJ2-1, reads EAEVAQSPRYKITEKSQAVAFWCDPISGHATLYWYRQILGQGPELLVQFQDESVVDDSQLPKDRFSAERLKGVDSTLKIQPAELGDSAMYLCASSSLVENKIEQFFGPGTRLTVL.

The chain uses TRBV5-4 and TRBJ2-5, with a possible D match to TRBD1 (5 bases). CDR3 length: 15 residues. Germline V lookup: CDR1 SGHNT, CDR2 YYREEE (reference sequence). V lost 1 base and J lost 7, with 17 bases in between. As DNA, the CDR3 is TGTGCCAGCAGCTTGCCGGTAGGGCAGGGATGGACCCAGTACTTC. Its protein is CASSLPVGQGWTQYF.